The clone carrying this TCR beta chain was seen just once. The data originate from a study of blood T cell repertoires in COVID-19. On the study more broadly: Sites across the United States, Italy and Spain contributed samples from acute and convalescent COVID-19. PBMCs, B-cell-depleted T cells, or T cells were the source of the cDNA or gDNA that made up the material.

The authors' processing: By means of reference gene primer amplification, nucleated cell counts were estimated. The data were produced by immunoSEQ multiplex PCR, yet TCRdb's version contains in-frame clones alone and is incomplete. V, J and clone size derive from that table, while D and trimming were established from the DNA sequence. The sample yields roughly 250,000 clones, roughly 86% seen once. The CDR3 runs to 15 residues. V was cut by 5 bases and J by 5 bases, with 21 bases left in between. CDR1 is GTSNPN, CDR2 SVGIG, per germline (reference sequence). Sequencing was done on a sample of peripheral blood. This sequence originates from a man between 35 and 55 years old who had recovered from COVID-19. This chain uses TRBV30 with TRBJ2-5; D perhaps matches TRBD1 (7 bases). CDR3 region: CAWASPGGPWETQYF. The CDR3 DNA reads TGTGCCTGGGCTTCCCCAGGGGGGCCCTGGGAGACCCAGTACTTC. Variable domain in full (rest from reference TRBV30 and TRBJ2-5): SQTIHQWPATLVQPVGSPLSLECTVEGTSNPNLYWYRQAAGRGLQLLFYSVGIGQISSEVPQNLSASRPQDRQFILSSKKLLLSDSGFYLCAWASPGGPWETQYFGPGTRLLVL.